This T cell receptor beta chain was identified during a study of CD8+ T cells in alopecia areata. On the study more broadly: Twice a day, 5 to 10 mg of oral tofacitinib was administered to treated patients. Study-level points and caveats: An increase in clonality over normal scalp was evident in lesional scalp, especially alopecia totalis/universalis.

This clone was recorded a few times. Its antigen is unknown. Germline assignment: CDR1 SQVTM and CDR2 ANQGSEA. This CDR3 comprises 15 residues. V lost 3 bases and J lost 5; bases outside the gene matches: 10. In each case, RNA was isolated and then reverse transcribed into cDNA as the sequencing template. Assay used: immunoSEQ multiplex PCR; TCRdb lists only in-frame clones, some missing. The sample has about 190,000 clones, around 50% seen once. V gene TRBV29-1 combines with J gene TRBJ2-1; TRBD1 matches 7 bases. The sequencing used CD4+ T cells sorted from blood, collected at week 0. The source of this sequence is a human donor with alopecia areata. CDR3 nucleotide sequence: TGCAGCGTTGACCGCCAAGGGGGCGCGGACAATGAGCAGTTCTTC. Its translation: CSVDRQGGADNEQFF.